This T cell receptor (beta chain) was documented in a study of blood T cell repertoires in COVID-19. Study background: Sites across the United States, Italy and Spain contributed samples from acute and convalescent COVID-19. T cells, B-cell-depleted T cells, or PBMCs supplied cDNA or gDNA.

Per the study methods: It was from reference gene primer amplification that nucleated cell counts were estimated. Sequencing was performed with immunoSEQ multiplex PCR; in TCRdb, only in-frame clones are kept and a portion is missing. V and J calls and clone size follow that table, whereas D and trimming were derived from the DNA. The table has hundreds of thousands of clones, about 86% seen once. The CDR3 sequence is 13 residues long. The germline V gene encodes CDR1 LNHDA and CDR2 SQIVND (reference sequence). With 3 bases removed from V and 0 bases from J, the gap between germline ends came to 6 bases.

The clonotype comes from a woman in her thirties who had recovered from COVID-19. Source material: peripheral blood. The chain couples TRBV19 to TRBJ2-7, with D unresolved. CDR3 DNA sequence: TGTGCCAGTAGTATGGGCAGCTCCTACGAGCAGTACTTC. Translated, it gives CASSMGSSYEQYF.